This TCR beta chain came from a study of blood T cells in healthy people across ages. Overall study: About one barcoded beta molecule per two T cells came from capture by template switching.

The V end was cut by 4 bases, the J end by 4 bases, with 17 bases between. This CDR3 is built from 15 residues. Germline lookup yields CDR1 SGHRS and CDR2 YFSETQ. This clonotype was seen only a few times. Its antigen remains unidentified. Through a sample-barcoded 5' primer and a J-beta primer mix, a second PCR was run for about 7 to 12 cycles. TCRdb analysed the 5' RACE reads with MiXCR anew, one entry per CDR3 protein. This table has a few hundred thousand distinct CDR3 sequences, roughly 27% appearing once. Study-wide findings and caveats: Because sorting was not performed, PBMCs prevented conclusive naive versus antigen-experienced comparison.

What was sequenced was blood. The chain combines TRBV5-1 with TRBJ2-5, with D tentatively TRBD1 or TRBD2 (5 bases each). This receptor was obtained from a woman in her 70s in good health. CDR3 DNA sequence: TGCGCCAGCAGCCCTACGACAGCCCGGGGAGAGACCCAGTACTTC. Translated: CASSPTTARGETQYF.